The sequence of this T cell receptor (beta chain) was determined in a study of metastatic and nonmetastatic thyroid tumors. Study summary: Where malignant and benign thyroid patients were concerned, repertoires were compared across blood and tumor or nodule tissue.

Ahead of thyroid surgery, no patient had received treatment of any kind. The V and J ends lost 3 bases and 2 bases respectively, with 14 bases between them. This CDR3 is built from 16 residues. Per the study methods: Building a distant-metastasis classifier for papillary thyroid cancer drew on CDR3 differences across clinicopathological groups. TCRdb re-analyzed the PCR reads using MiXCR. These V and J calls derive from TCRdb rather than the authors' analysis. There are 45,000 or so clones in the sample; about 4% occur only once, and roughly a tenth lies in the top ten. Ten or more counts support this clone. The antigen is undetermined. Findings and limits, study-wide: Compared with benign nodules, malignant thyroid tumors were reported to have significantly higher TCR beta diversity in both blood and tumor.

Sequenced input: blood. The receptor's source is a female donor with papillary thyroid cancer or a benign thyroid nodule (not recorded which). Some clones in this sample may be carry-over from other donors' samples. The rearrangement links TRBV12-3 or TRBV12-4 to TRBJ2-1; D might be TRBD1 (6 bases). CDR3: CASSFRQGLAYNEQFF. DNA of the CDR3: TGTGCCAGCAGTTTTAGGCAGGGGTTGGCCTACAATGAGCAGTTCTTC.